Shown below are 17 T cell receptor beta chains from a single sample sequenced in a study of blood T cell repertoires in COVID-19. Clones were read by immunoSEQ multiplex PCR, and TCRdb kept only the in-frame ones, dropping some. Altogether around 250,000 clones are present, 82% being singletons, with the ten largest covering roughly 3.1%. The sequencing input was peripheral blood. The receptors originated from a woman under 30 with acute or convalescent COVID-19.

The chain carries TRBV19 and TRBJ2-1; maybe TRBD2 (6 bases). Trimming left V 3 bases short and J 8 bases short, with 14 bases between. Germline V CDR1 and CDR2: LNHDA, SQIVND (reference sequence). The CDR3 has 14 amino acids. Here the CDR3 DNA reads TGTGCCAGTAGTATCGCCCGGGGGTGGGATGAGCAGTTCTTC. This gives the protein CASSIARGWDEQFF.

CDR3 DNA: TGTGCCAGCTCACCAGATCCTAGCGGGAGAGGGGCCTACAATGAGCAGTTCTTC. This translates into CASSPDPSGRGAYNEQFF. The rearrangement joins TRBV18 to TRBJ2-1; TRBD2 agrees at 10 bases. Germline CDR1 reads KGHSH; CDR2 reads LQKENI. CDR3 length: 18 residues. The junction had 9 bases not matched to a gene; V was cut back by 2 bases and J by 2 bases.

This clone was found many times. The V and J genes are TRBV7-2 and TRBJ2-7; a weak D match, TRBD1 (5 bases). This CDR3 is built from 14 residues. Looked up from germline, CDR1 is SGHTA and CDR2 is FQGNSA. Deletions cut 6 bases from V and 0 bases from J, with 12 bases between. The CDR3 DNA is TGTGCCAGCAGAGGGGATACGAGCTCCTACGAGCAGTACTTC. Translated, it gives CASRGDTSSYEQYF.

Concerning this clone itself: At one of its ends the junction is not consistent with the germline gene, which may arise from a read error. Other DNA sequences of this sample code for an identical CDR3. The chain combines TRBV19 with TRBJ1-1; D might be TRBD1 (6 bases). Germline assignment: CDR1 LNHDA and CDR2 SQIVND (reference sequence). The CDR3 length is 14 residues. As DNA, the CDR3 is TGTGCCAGTAGTATTGGGGCAGCCCCAGGGGAAGCTTTTTTT. Amino acids: CASSIGAAPGEAFF.

The CDR3 spells CATSRDSGRDTEAFF. As DNA, the CDR3 is TGTGCCACCAGCAGAGATTCAGGGAGGGACACTGAAGCTTTCTTT. The J gene is TRBJ1-1, the V gene TRBV15, with D perhaps TRBD1 (5 bases). The CDR3 is 15 amino acids. The germline gives CDR1 LNHNV, CDR2 YYDKDF (reference sequence). Trimming took off 0 bases at V and 3 bases at J, with 11 bases between the two ends.

The chain combines TRBV7-9 with TRBJ2-1, with 9 nucleotides matching TRBD1. The CDR3 has 15 residues. J lost 4 bases, V lost 5 bases, and 6 bases had no gene match. Per germline, CDR1 SEHNR and CDR2 FQNEAQ (reference sequence). The CDR3 nucleotides read TGTGCCAGCAGCACCGGGACAGGGAGATACAATGAGCAGTTCTTC. Residues: CASSTGTGRYNEQFF.

With regard to this clone: Other DNA sequences in this specimen translate into the identical CDR3. The J gene is TRBJ2-3, the V gene TRBV18; 12 bases map to TRBD2. This CDR3 contains 17 residues. Germline-derived CDR1 and CDR2 are KGHSH and LQKENI. Trimming took 6 bases from V and 0 from J; bases not matched to a gene: 7. The CDR3, as DNA: TGTGCCAGCTCTCCTCCCGGGACTAGCGGGAGCACAGATACGCAGTATTTT. Its protein product is CASSPPGTSGSTDTQYF.

The chain's CDR3 is CASSPAQGSRTEAFF. CDR3 bases: TGCGCCAGCAGCCCAGCACAGGGGTCGAGGACTGAAGCTTTCTTT. The rearrangement links TRBV4-3 to TRBJ1-1; 7 bases align to TRBD1. The CDR3 has 15 amino acids. The V gene end was trimmed by 4 bases and the J gene end by 5 bases; junction bases not matched to a gene: 10. The germline CDR1 and CDR2 sequences are LGHNA and YSLEER.

This clone was seen more than once but under ten times. The chain links TRBV7-8 to TRBJ2-1; TRBD1 might be the D (7 bases). V lost 5 bases to trimming and J lost 5 bases, with 10 bases between them. The germline gives CDR1 SGHVS, CDR2 FQNEAQ. The CDR3 spans 13 residues. DNA of the CDR3: TGTGCCAGCAGCCGCGGGACAGACAATGAGCAGTTCTTC. Amino acid sequence: CASSRGTDNEQFF.

The V and J genes are TRBV6-2 or TRBV6-3 and TRBJ2-7; D may be TRBD1 (5 bases). CDR1 is MNHEY, CDR2 SVGEGT, per germline. Trimming took off 5 bases at V and 4 bases at J, with 12 bases between the two ends. This CDR3 region has 13 residues. CDR3 bases: TGTGCCAGCAGTGTAACAGGAGTATACGAGCAGTACTTC. This gives the protein CASSVTGVYEQYF.

The V and J genes are TRBV10-3 and TRBJ2-7; a possible D gene is TRBD2 (6 bases). The CDR3 extends over 14 amino acids. V was cut by 0 bases and J by 5 bases, with 11 bases left in between. Per the germline V gene, CDR1 is ENHRY and CDR2 is SYGVKD. The CDR3 protein is CAISESPGEDEQYF. The CDR3 DNA follows: TGTGCCATCAGTGAGTCCCCGGGGGAGGACGAGCAGTACTTC.

The sample holds one count of this clone. The chain carries TRBV24-1 and TRBJ2-5; 7 bases align to TRBD2. The V and J ends lost 3 bases and 4 bases, in that order; junction bases with no gene match: 7. Germline V gene lookup returns CDR1 KGHDR and CDR2 SFDVKD. This CDR3 has 15 amino acids. DNA for the CDR3: TGTGCCACCAGTGATGCTGGCGGGGGTTCAGAGACCCAGTACTTC. Translated: CATSDAGGGSETQYF.

The J gene is TRBJ2-2, the V gene TRBV10-3; TRBD2 matches 11 bases. CDR1 is ENHRY and CDR2 is SYGVKD in the germline V gene. CDR3 length: 16 amino acids. Trimming cost V 6 bases and J 3 bases; bases outside gene matches: 6. CDR3 residues: CAISQLAGDDTGELFF. For the CDR3, the DNA is TGTGCCATCAGCCAACTAGCGGGAGATGACACCGGGGAGCTGTTTTTT.

The CDR3 spells CAWRAGAGAYNEQFF. The CDR3 DNA is TGTGCCTGGAGGGCCGGGGCGGGAGCTTACAATGAGCAGTTCTTC. The chain is built from TRBV30 and TRBJ2-1; 7 bases are shared with TRBD2. Germline-derived CDR1 and CDR2 are GTSNPN and SVGIG (reference sequence). The CDR3 extends over 15 amino acids. Trimming cost V 3 bases and J 4 bases; bases outside gene matches: 9.

This chain uses TRBV4-1 with TRBJ2-1; 11 nucleotides agree with TRBD2. The CDR3 runs to 16 residues. V dropped 0 bases and J dropped 8; count of bases not matched to a gene: 6. CDR1 and CDR2 from the germline V gene are MGHRA and YSYEKL. The CDR3 nucleotides are TGCGCCAGCAGCCAAGACTTTGGGACTAGCGGCTATGAGCAGTTCTTC. Encoded protein: CASSQDFGTSGYEQFF.

The V gene is TRBV6-5, the J gene TRBJ2-5, with D tentatively TRBD1 (5 bases). The CDR3 length is 14 residues. Between the trimmed V and J ends, which lost 4 bases and 5 bases, there was a span of 14 bases. CDR1 is MNHEY and CDR2 is SVGAGI in the germline V gene. CDR3 amino acids: CASSWNRMAETQYF. In DNA form, the CDR3 reads TGTGCCAGCAGTTGGAACAGGATGGCGGAGACCCAGTACTTC.

The rearrangement joins TRBV21-1 to TRBJ2-1; the table names TRBD2, a call not compared with the DNA. TRBV21-1 is classified as a pseudogene. The length of the CDR3 is 15 residues. The CDR3 DNA reads as TGTGCCAGCAGCGACCGGGACTCCCTATACAATGAGCAGTTCTTC. Amino acid sequence: CASSDRDSLYNEQFF.